This entry describes one T cell receptor (beta chain). The data were obtained in a study of blood T cell repertoires in COVID-19. Data came from immunoSEQ multiplex PCR; TCRdb stores just in-frame clones and leaves some out. This sample yields a few hundred thousand clones, of which about 87% are seen a single time; approximately 6.2% belongs to the top ten. This TCR was recovered from a man in his 60s who had recovered from COVID-19. What was sequenced was peripheral blood.

Here the CDR3 DNA reads TGTGCCAGCAGCTTAGGTAGCGGGAGGGGTAATGAGCAGTTCTTC. Its translation: CASSLGSGRGNEQFF. This chain uses TRBV11-2 with TRBJ2-1, with 11 bases matching TRBD2. This CDR3 has 15 residues. Unmatched junction bases numbered 3, after V lost 1 base and J lost 7 bases. Germline V gene sequence: CDR1 SGHAT, CDR2 FQNNGV.